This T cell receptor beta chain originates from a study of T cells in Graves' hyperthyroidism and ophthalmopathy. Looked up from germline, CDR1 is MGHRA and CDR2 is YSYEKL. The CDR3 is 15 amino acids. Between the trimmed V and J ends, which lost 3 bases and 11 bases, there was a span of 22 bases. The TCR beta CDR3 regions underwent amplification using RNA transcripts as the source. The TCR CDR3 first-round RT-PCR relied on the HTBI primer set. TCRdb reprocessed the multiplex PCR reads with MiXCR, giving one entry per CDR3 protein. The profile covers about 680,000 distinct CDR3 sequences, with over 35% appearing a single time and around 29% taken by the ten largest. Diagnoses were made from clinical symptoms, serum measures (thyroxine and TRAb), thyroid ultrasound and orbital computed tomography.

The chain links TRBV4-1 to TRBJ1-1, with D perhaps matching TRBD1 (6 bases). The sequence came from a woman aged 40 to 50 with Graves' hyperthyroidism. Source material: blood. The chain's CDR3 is CASSHERWGAQGAFF. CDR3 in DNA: TGCGCCAGCAGCCATGAGCGTTGGGGGGCCCAGGGGGCTTTCTTT.